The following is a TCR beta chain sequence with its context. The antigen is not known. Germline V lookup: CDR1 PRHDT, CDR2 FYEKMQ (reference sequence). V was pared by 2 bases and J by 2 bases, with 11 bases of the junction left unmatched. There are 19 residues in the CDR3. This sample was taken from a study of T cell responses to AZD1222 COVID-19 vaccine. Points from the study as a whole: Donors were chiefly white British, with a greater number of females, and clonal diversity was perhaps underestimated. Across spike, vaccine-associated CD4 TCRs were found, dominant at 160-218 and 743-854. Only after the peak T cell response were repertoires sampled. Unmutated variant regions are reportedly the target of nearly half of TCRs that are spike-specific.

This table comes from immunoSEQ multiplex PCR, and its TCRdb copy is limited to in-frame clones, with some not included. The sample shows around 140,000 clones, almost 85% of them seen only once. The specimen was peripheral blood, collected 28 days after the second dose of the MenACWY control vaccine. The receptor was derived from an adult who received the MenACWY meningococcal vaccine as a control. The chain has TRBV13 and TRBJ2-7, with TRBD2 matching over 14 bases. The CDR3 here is CASSLLGLAGGPFTYEQYF. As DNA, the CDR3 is TGTGCCAGCAGCTTACTCGGACTAGCGGGAGGTCCCTTTACCTACGAGCAGTACTTC.